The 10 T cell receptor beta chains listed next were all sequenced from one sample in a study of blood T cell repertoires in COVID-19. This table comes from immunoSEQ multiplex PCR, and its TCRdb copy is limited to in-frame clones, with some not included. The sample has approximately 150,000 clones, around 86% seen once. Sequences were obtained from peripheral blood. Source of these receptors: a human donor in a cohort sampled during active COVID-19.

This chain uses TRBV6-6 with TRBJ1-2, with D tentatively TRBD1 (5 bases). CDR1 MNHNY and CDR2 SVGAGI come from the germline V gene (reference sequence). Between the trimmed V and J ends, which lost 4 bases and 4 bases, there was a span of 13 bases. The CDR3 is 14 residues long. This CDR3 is CASSLDMSLYGYTF. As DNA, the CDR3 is TGTGCCAGCAGTTTGGACATGAGCCTCTATGGCTACACCTTC.

The CDR3: CASSARQGPGANVLTF. CDR3 sequence (DNA): TGTGCCAGTAGTGCCCGACAGGGACCTGGGGCCAACGTCCTGACTTTC. The chain links TRBV19 to TRBJ2-6; TRBD1 agrees at 7 bases. This CDR3 is built from 16 residues. CDR1 and CDR2 from the germline V gene are LNHDA and SQIVND (reference sequence). V was pared by 5 bases and J by 2 bases, with 6 bases of the junction left unmatched.

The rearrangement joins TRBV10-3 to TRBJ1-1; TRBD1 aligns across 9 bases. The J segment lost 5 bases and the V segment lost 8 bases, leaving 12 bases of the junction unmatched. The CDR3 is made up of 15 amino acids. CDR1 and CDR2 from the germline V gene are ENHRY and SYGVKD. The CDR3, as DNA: TGTGCCATCGTACCCGGGACAGGGACGATAACTGAAGCTTTCTTT. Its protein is CAIVPGTGTITEAFF.

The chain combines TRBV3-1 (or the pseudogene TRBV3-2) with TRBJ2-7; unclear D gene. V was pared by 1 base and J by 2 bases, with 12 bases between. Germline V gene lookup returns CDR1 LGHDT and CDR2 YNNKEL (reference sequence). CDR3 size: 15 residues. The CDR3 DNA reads TGTGCCAGCAGCCAAGCCGGTAAGCGAACCTACGAGCAGTACTTC. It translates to CASSQAGKRTYEQYF.

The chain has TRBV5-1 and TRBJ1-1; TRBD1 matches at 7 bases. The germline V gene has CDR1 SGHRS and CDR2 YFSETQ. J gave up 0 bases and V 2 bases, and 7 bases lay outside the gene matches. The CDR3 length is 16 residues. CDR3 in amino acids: CASSFGYRGMNTEAFF. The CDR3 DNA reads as TGCGCCAGCAGCTTTGGCTACAGGGGTATGAACACTGAAGCTTTCTTT.

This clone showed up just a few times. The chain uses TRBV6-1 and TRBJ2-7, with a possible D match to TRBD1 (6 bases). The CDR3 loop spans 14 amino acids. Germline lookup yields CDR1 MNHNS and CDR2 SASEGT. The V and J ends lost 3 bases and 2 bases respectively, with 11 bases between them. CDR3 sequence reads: CASSDTQGTYEQYF. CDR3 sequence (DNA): TGTGCCAGCAGTGACACACAGGGAACCTACGAGCAGTACTTC.

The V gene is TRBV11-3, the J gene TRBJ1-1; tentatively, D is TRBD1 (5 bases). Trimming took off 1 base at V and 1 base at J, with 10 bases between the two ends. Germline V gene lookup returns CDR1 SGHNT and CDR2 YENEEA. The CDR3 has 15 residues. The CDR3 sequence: CASSLGGEGNTEAFF. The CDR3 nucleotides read TGTGCCAGCAGCTTAGGAGGGGAGGGGAACACTGAAGCTTTCTTT.

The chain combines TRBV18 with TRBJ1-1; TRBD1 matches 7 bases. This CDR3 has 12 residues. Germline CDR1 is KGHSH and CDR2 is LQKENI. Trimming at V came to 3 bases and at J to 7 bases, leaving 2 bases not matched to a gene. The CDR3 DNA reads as TGTGCCAGCTCACCCCGGGACAGTGAAGCTTTCTTT. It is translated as CASSPRDSEAFF.

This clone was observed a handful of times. CDR3 residues: CASSQARQGHEQYF. In DNA form, the CDR3 reads TGTGCCAGCAGTCAAGCTCGACAGGGTCACGAGCAGTACTTC. V gene TRBV6-6 combines with J gene TRBJ2-7; 7 bases agree with TRBD1. With 5 bases clipped from V and 5 bases from J, the junction kept 9 bases outside the gene matches. This CDR3 comprises 14 residues. From germline, CDR1 is MNHNY and CDR2 SVGAGI (reference sequence).

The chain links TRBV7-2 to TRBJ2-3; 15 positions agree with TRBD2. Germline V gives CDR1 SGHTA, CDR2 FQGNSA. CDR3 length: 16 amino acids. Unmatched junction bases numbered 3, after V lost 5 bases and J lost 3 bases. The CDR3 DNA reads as TGTGCCAGCAGCATGGGACTAGCGGGAGGTACAGATACGCAGTATTTT. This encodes CASSMGLAGGTDTQYF. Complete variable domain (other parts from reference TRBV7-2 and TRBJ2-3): GAGVSQSPSNKVTEKGKDVELRCDPISGHTALYWYRQSLGQGLEFLIYFQGNSAPDKSGLPSDRFSAERTGGSVSTLTIQRTQQEDSAVYLCASSMGLAGGTDTQYFGPGTRLTVL.